The 5 T cell receptor beta chains below all came from one sample that was sequenced in a study of blood T cell repertoires in COVID-19. Sequenced by immunoSEQ multiplex PCR; TCRdb stores in-frame clones only, minus some. Here the sample spans tens of thousands of clones, more than 80% being singletons. Sample: peripheral blood. The receptors shown here come from a man between 50 and 59 years old with active or convalescent COVID-19.

The rearrangement uses TRBV27 and TRBJ1-1, with D possibly matching TRBD1 (6 bases). Germline loops: CDR1 MNHEY, CDR2 SMNVEV (reference sequence). This CDR3 has 16 amino acids. The ends were cut back, 3 bases at V and 5 bases at J, with 19 bases in the middle. The CDR3 loop is CASSFRTGIKLTEAFF. CDR3 bases: TGTGCCAGCAGTTTTCGAACAGGGATCAAACTGACTGAAGCTTTCTTT.

The chain couples TRBV27 to TRBJ1-3; D perhaps matches TRBD1 (6 bases). There are 18 residues in the CDR3. Between the trimmed V and J ends, which lost 5 bases and 0 bases, there was a span of 20 bases. Looked up from germline, CDR1 is MNHEY and CDR2 is SMNVEV (reference sequence). Here the CDR3 reads CASSTRALTGGSGNTIYF. CDR3 nucleotide sequence: TGTGCCAGCAGTACAAGGGCCCTGACAGGCGGCTCTGGAAACACCATATATTTT.

This chain's CDR3 is CASSFRAPNRGEQFF. The CDR3 DNA sequence: TGTGCCAGCAGCTTTCGGGCCCCAAATAGGGGTGAGCAGTTCTTC. The chain couples TRBV5-5 to TRBJ2-1; perhaps TRBD1 as D (5 bases). This CDR3 region has 15 residues. CDR1 is SGHKS, CDR2 YYEKEE, per germline (reference sequence). V was pared by 2 bases and J by 9 bases, with 18 bases between. Full variable domain (missing parts from reference TRBV5-5 and TRBJ2-1): DAGVTQSPTHLIKTRGQQVTLRCSPISGHKSVSWYQQVLGQGPQFIFQYYEKEERGRGNFPDRFSARQFPNYSSELNVNALLLGDSALYLCASSFRAPNRGEQFFGPGTRLTVL.

The chain joins TRBV11-2 to TRBJ1-2; 7 nucleotides agree with TRBD1. The length of the CDR3 is 14 residues. After removal of 5 bases from V and 4 bases from J, the junction contained 7 bases not matched to a gene. Germline CDR1 and CDR2: SGHAT and FQNNGV. CDR3 residues: CASSPPGQIYGYTF. CDR3 in DNA: TGTGCCAGCAGCCCGCCGGGACAGATCTATGGCTACACCTTC.

J is TRBJ1-4 and V is TRBV5-5; D may be TRBD1 (5 bases). The CDR3 is 15 amino acids. V was trimmed by 4 bases and J by 2 bases, leaving 12 bases between them. Germline values: CDR1 SGHKS, CDR2 YYEKEE (reference sequence). CDR3 in amino acids: CASSHPGVTNEKLFF. CDR3 nucleotide sequence: TGTGCCAGCAGCCACCCGGGGGTTACTAATGAAAAACTGTTTTTT. The whole variable domain, filled in from reference TRBV5-5 and TRBJ1-4, reads DAGVTQSPTHLIKTRGQQVTLRCSPISGHKSVSWYQQVLGQGPQFIFQYYEKEERGRGNFPDRFSARQFPNYSSELNVNALLLGDSALYLCASSHPGVTNEKLFFGSGTQLSVL.